These 10 T cell receptor beta chains originate from one sample sequenced in a study of tumor and adjacent non-tumor tissue in lung cancer. A modified ARM-PCR protocol with three rounds of nested PCR amplified TCRbeta. In TCRdb, the multiplex PCR reads were re-called with MiXCR into one record per CDR3 protein. The data contain 200,000 to 250,000 distinct CDR3 sequences, about 71% of them singletons. RNA was extracted from bulk tissue without any cell sorting. The sequencing sample was made of lung tumor tissue. The receptors derive from a man between 60 and 75 years old with non-small cell lung cancer.

In this sample, this clonotype turned up once. The germline gene is not matched at one end of the junction; a read error may be the cause. J is TRBJ1-1 and V is TRBV11-3; 9 bases fit TRBD1. The CDR3 is made up of 16 amino acids. Germline CDR1 SGHNT, CDR2 YENEEA. This chain's CDR3 is CANSSDGDRVNTEAFF. CDR3 nucleotide sequence: TGTGCCAACAGCTCAGATGGGGACAGGGTGAACACTGAAGCTTTCTTT.

The rearrangement joins TRBV9 to TRBJ2-2, with 8 bases matching TRBD2. The ends lost 0 bases at V and 7 bases at J; junction bases unmatched: 8. This CDR3 spans 16 amino acids. The germline V gene has CDR1 SGDLS and CDR2 YYNGEE. The CDR3 sequence is CASSVDWRGANGELFF. The CDR3 coding sequence is TGTGCCAGCAGCGTAGATTGGCGGGGGGCCAACGGGGAGCTGTTTTTT.

Comments on this clonotype: Because it lacks the conserved phenylalanine or tryptophan at the end, this CDR3 is likely a read error. V gene TRBV6-5 combines with J gene TRBJ2-5, with 7 bases that match TRBD2. The CDR3 extends over 14 amino acids. Germline CDR1 and CDR2: MNHEY and SVGAGI. The chain's CDR3 is CTGSDTGIAGAQYI. The CDR3 DNA reads TGTACCGGCAGTGATACCGGGATCGCGGGGGCCCAGTACATC.

The chain joins TRBV6-2 or TRBV6-3 to TRBJ1-2; 7 bases fit TRBD1. CDR1 and CDR2 (germline): MNHEY, SVGEGT. V gave up 0 bases and J gave up 4 bases; unmatched junction bases: 14. This CDR3 contains 18 residues. The chain's CDR3 is CASSYSTIGTALSYGYTF. The CDR3 DNA reads as TGTGCCAGCAGTTACTCGACGATCGGGACAGCACTCAGCTATGGCTACACCTTC.

Comment on this clonotype: The junction shows a germline mismatch at one end, possibly a read error. The V gene is TRBV6-1, the J gene TRBJ1-1; 8 nucleotides align to TRBD1. CDR3 length: 15 residues. Germline values: CDR1 MNHNS, CDR2 SASEGT. The CDR3, as DNA: TGTGTCACCATCAGAGACAGGACAGGGAACACTGAAGCCTTCTTT. Its translation is CVTIRDRTGNTEAFF.

The chain recombines TRBV11-2 with TRBJ2-2; D gene unclear. The CDR3 is 15 residues long. The V gene's germline CDR1 is SGHAT and CDR2 FQNNGV. The ends were cut back, 8 bases at V and 4 bases at J, with 17 bases in the middle. The CDR3: CASCLDRWSTGELFF. The CDR3 DNA follows: TGTGCCAGCTGCCTAGATCGGTGGAGCACCGGGGAGCTGTTTTTT. Full variable domain (missing parts from reference TRBV11-2 and TRBJ2-2): EAGVAQSPRYKIIEKRQSVAFWCNPISGHATLYWYQQILGQGPKLLIQFQNNGVVDDSQLPKDRFSAERLKGVDSTLKIQPAKLEDSAVYLCASCLDRWSTGELFFGEGSRLTVL.

With respect to this clonotype: This may be a read error, as it is one base from a much larger clone. The chain links TRBV4-3 to TRBJ2-3, with 12 bases fitting TRBD1. Germline V gene sequence: CDR1 LGHNA, CDR2 YSLEER. The CDR3 contains 17 residues. The V gene end was trimmed by 3 bases and the J gene end by 4 bases; junction bases not matched to a gene: 8. The CDR3 loop reads CASSHISGTGGADTQYF. Here the CDR3 DNA reads TGCGCCAGCAGCCACATTTCGGGGACAGGGGGCGCAGATACGCAGTATTTT.

Points on this clonotype: Since a much larger clone is just one base distant, this may be a read error. This is likely a read error, given that the CDR3 carries no conserved phenylalanine or tryptophan at its end. J is TRBJ2-1 and V is TRBV20-1; 8 positions agree with TRBD2. V lost 6 bases and J lost 1; bases outside the gene matches: 5. Germline loops: CDR1 DFQATT, CDR2 SNEGSKA (reference sequence). This CDR3 has 14 amino acids. The CDR3 region has the DNA TGCAGTGCCAATCAGCGGGGGTCCTACAATGAGCAGTTCCTC. It specifies CSANQRGSYNEQFL.

This clonotype was seen only a few times. This clone may be a read error of a much larger clone one base away. This chain joins TRBV7-9 and TRBJ1-1; 12 bases line up with TRBD1. The germline V gene encodes CDR1 SEHNR and CDR2 FQNEAQ (reference sequence). The V gene end was trimmed by 4 bases and the J gene end by 12 bases; junction bases not matched to a gene: 9. This CDR3 spans 14 amino acids. The CDR3 region has the DNA TGTGCCAGCAGCTACACCGGGACAGGGGGCGCGACTTTCTTT. This translates into CASSYTGTGGATFF.

This clonotype was counted only a few times. The rearrangement uses TRBV30 and TRBJ1-6, with 7 bases identical to TRBD1. The J segment lost 10 bases and the V segment lost 0 bases, leaving 6 bases of the junction unmatched. Germline V lookup: CDR1 GTSNPN, CDR2 SVGIG (reference sequence). This CDR3 region has 14 residues. CDR3 residues: CAWSVLQGDSPLHF. CDR3 nucleotide sequence: TGTGCCTGGAGTGTACTTCAGGGGGACTCACCCCTCCACTTT.